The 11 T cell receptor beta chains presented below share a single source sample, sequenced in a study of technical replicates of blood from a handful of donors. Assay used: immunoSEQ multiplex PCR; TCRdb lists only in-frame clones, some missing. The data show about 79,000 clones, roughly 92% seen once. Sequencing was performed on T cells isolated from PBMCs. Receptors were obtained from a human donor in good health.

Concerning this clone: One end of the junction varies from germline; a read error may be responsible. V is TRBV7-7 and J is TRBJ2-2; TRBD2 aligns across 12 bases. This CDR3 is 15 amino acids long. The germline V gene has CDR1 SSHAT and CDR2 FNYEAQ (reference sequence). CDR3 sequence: CASSPTSGGTGELFF. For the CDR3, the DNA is TGTGCTAGCAGTCCGACTAGCGGGGGAACCGGGGAGCTGTTTTTT. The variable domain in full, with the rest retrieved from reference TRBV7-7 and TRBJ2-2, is GAGVSQSPRYKVTKRGQDVTLRCDPISSHATLYWYQQALGQGPEFLTYFNYEAQPDKSGLPSDRFSAERPEGSISTLTIQRTEQRDSAMYRCASSPTSGGTGELFFGEGSRLTVL.

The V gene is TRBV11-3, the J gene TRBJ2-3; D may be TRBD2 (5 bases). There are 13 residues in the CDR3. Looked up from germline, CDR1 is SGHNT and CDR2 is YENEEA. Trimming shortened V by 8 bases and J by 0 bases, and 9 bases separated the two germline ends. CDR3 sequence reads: CASGLPSTDTQYF. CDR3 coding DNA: TGTGCCAGCGGACTTCCTAGCACAGATACGCAGTATTTT.

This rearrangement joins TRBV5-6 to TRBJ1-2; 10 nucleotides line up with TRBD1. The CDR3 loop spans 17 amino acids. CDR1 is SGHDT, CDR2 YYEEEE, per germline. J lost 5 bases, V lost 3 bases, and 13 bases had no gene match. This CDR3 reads CASSSDRGRRPQYGYTF. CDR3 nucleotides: TGTGCCAGCAGCTCTGACAGGGGGCGACGGCCCCAATATGGCTACACCTTC. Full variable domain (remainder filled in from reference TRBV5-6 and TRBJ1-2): DAGVTQSPTHLIKTRGQQVTLRCSPKSGHDTVSWYQQALGQGPQFIFQYYEEEERQRGNFPDRFSGHQFPNYSSELNVNALLLGDSALYLCASSSDRGRRPQYGYTFGSGTRLTVV.

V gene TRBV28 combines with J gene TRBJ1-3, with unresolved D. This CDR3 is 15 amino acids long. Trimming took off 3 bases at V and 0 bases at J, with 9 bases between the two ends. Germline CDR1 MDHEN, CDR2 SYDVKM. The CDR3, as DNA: TGTGCCAGCAGTTTGTCCCCGGTCTCTGGAAACACCATATATTTT. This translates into CASSLSPVSGNTIYF.

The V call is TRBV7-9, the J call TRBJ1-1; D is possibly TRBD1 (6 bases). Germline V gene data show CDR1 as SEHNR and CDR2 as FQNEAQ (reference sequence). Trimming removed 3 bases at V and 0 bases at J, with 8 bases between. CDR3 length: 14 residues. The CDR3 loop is CASSFNRVNTEAFF. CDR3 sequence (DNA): TGTGCCAGCAGCTTCAACAGGGTGAACACTGAAGCTTTCTTT. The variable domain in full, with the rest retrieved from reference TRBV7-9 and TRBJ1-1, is DTGVSQNPRHKITKRGQNVTFRCDPISEHNRLYWYRQTLGQGPEFLTYFQNEAQLEKSRLLSDRFSAERPKGSFSTLEIQRTEQGDSAMYLCASSFNRVNTEAFFGQGTRLTVV.

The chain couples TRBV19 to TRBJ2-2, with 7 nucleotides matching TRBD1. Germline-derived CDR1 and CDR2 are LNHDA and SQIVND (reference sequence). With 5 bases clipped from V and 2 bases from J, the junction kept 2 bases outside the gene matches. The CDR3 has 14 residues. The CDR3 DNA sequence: TGTGCCAGTAGTGAGGGGGCAAACACCGGGGAGCTGTTTTTT. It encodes CASSEGANTGELFF.

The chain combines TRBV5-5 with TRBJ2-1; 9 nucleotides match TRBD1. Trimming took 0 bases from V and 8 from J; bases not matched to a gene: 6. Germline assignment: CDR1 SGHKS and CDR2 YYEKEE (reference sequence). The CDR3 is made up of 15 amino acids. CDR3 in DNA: TGTGCCAGCAGCTTGGAGACAGGGGGAGGGGATGAGCAGTTCTTC. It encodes CASSLETGGGDEQFF. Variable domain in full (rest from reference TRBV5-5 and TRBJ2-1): DAGVTQSPTHLIKTRGQQVTLRCSPISGHKSVSWYQQVLGQGPQFIFQYYEKEERGRGNFPDRFSARQFPNYSSELNVNALLLGDSALYLCASSLETGGGDEQFFGPGTRLTVL.

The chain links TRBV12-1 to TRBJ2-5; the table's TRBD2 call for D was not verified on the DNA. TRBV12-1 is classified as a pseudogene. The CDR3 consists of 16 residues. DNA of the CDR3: TGTGCCAGCAGCATTGGACTGACGATTAACCAAGAGACCCAGTACTTC. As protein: CASSIGLTINQETQYF.

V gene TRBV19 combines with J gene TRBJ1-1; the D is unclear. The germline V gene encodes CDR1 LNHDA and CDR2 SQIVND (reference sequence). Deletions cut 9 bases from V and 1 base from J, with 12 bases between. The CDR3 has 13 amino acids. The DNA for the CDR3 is TGTGCCAGCTCCGGGTTTCAGAACACTGAAGCTTTCTTT. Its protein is CASSGFQNTEAFF.

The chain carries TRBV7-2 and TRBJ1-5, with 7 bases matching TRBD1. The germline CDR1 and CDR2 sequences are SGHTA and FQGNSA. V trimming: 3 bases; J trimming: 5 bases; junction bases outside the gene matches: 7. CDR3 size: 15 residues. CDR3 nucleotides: TGTGCCAGCAGCTTTGGGGGACAGAGCCATCAGCCCCAGCATTTT. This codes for CASSFGGQSHQPQHF.

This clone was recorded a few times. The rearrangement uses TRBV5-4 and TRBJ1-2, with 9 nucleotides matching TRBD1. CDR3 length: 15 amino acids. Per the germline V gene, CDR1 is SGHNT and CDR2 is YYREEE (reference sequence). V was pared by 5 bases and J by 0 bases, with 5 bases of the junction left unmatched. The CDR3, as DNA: TGTGCCAGCAGACTCCGACAGGGGGCTAACTATGGCTACACCTTC. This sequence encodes CASRLRQGANYGYTF. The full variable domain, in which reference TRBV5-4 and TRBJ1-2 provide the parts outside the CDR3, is ETGVTQSPTHLIKTRGQQVTLRCSSQSGHNTVSWYQQALGQGPQFIFQYYREEENGRGNFPPRFSGLQFPNYSSELNVNALELDDSALYLCASRLRQGANYGYTFGSGTRLTVV.